The clone carrying this TCR beta chain was recorded at least ten times. No antigen is known for it. The germline V gene encodes CDR1 SGHRS and CDR2 YFSETQ. V lost 3 bases and J lost 7; bases outside the gene matches: 8. The CDR3 is made up of 17 amino acids. Reverse transcription used roughly 450 ng RNA and constant-region primers for alpha and beta. Each of the alpha and beta chains got its own library through chain-specific third strand synthesis with indices. TCRdb recomputed calls from the 5' RACE reads with MiXCR, one row per CDR3 protein. Among under 20,000 distinct CDR3 sequences listed, 9.4% were seen once. The data were obtained in a study of HIV-infected patients and healthy controls. No cell fractionation was done, so the repertoire covers all unsorted peripheral blood T cells. The RNA source was a 2.5 ml peripheral blood draw. Study-level points and caveats: HIV-infected patients shared fewer CDR3 sequences between individuals than healthy controls. HIV-infected patients and controls differed significantly in mean usage of eight alpha and eight beta V genes.

The TCR was taken from an adult in good health. The V call is TRBV5-1, the J call TRBJ2-1; 15 nucleotides line up with TRBD2. Sequenced: blood. The CDR3 loop is CASSSGLAGGPGNEQFF. The CDR3 DNA is TGCGCCAGCAGCTCCGGACTAGCGGGAGGGCCGGGTAATGAGCAGTTCTTC. Looking up the rest from reference TRBV5-1 and TRBJ2-1 gives the full variable domain: KAGVTQTPRYLIKTRGQQVTLSCSPISGHRSVSWYQQTPGQGLQFLFEYFSETQRNKGNFPGRFSGRQFSNSRSEMNVSTLELGDSALYLCASSSGLAGGPGNEQFFGPGTRLTVL.